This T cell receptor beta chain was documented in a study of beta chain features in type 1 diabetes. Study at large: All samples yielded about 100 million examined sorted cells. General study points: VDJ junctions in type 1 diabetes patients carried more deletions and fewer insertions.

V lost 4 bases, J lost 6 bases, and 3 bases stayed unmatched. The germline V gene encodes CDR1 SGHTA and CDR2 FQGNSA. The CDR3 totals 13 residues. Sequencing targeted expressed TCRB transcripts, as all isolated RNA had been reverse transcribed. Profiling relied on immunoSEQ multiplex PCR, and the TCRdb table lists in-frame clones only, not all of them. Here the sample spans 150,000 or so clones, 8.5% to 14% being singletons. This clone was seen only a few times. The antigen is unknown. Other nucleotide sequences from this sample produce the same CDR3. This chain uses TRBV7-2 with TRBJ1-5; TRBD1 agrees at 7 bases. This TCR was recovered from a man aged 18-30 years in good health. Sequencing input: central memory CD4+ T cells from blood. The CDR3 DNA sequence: TGTGCCAGCAGCTCCGGGACAGCTCAGCCCCAGCATTTT. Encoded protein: CASSSGTAQPQHF.